This TCR beta chain was recovered during a study of T cells after yellow fever vaccination. The V and J ends lost 3 bases and 6 bases, in that order; junction bases with no gene match: 3. Looked up from germline, CDR1 is SGHRS and CDR2 is YFSETQ. There are 13 residues in the CDR3. TCRdb re-analysed the 5' RACE reads in MiXCR, keeping a single row per CDR3 protein. Of hundreds of thousands of distinct CDR3 sequences listed, about a sixth are singletons. V gene TRBV5-1 combines with J gene TRBJ1-1; 9 bases are shared with TRBD1. The TCR comes from a young man who received the YFV17D yellow fever vaccine. The sample here was PBMCs, taken 5 days after the first yellow fever vaccination. The DNA for the CDR3 is TGCGCCAGCAGCTATACAGGGGGCCCTGAAGCTTTCTTT. This codes for CASSYTGGPEAFF.